These 11 T cell receptor beta chains were all obtained from the same sample, sequenced in a study of cytotoxic CD8 clonotypes in ibrutinib-treated CLL. TCRdb's copy holds only in-frame clones and misses some; the assay was immunoSEQ multiplex PCR. The table shows roughly 130,000 clones, with approximately 81% occurring only once. Here the sequenced sample was PBMCs, taken after 12 months of ibrutinib treatment. Source of these receptors: a human donor with chronic lymphocytic leukemia.

The chain is built from TRBV7-9 and TRBJ2-6, with 8 bases matching TRBD1. Germline V lookup: CDR1 SEHNR, CDR2 FQNEAQ (reference sequence). This CDR3 is built from 18 residues. Losses at the gene ends were 1 base for V and 0 bases for J; bases not matched to a gene: 5. Written as DNA, the CDR3 is TGTGCCAGCAGCTTAGGACAGGGGACCAGCTCTGGGGCCAACGTCCTGACTTTC. Its protein product is CASSLGQGTSSGANVLTF.

The J gene is TRBJ2-1, the V gene TRBV7-9; D gene uncertain. This CDR3 is built from 15 residues. Germline CDR1 reads SEHNR; CDR2 reads FQNEAQ (reference sequence). Deletions cut 3 bases from V and 0 bases from J, with 9 bases between. CDR3 coding DNA: TGTGCCAGCAGCTTCTTGCAGAGCTCCTACAATGAGCAGTTCTTC. Translating gives CASSFLQSSYNEQFF.

Concerning this clone: A junction boundary mismatches the germline segment, possibly from a read error. In DNA, the CDR3 is TGTGCCAGCAGGTTAGGGGGGACCCAGTACTTC. Protein: CASRLGGTQYF. The chain recombines TRBV11-2 with TRBJ2-5; D might be TRBD1 (6 bases). From germline, CDR1 is SGHAT and CDR2 FQNNGV. This CDR3 is built from 11 residues.

The rearrangement joins TRBV6-6 to TRBJ2-7, with TRBD2 identical over 11 bases. Trimming took 8 bases from V and 2 from J; bases not matched to a gene: 5. Germline V gene data show CDR1 as MNHNY and CDR2 as SVGAGI (reference sequence). The CDR3 length is 14 residues. Here the CDR3 DNA reads TGTGCCAGCGCTAGCGGGAGGTTAACCTACGAGCAGTACTTC. Protein: CASASGRLTYEQYF.

The V and J genes are TRBV11-2 and TRBJ1-1; D is unclear. V was shortened by 4 bases and J by 0 bases, with 12 bases between the two germline ends. There are 15 residues in the CDR3. Germline CDR1 reads SGHAT; CDR2 reads FQNNGV. In DNA form, the CDR3 reads TGTGCCAGCAGCTCCCAACGTCGGATGAACACTGAAGCTTTCTTT. Translated: CASSSQRRMNTEAFF.

The rearrangement links TRBV4-3 to TRBJ2-3; unclear D gene. CDR1 and CDR2 from the germline V gene are LGHNA and YSLEER. The CDR3 totals 14 residues. Trimming cost V 0 bases and J 0 bases, with 4 bases left between them. The CDR3 region has the DNA TGCGCCAGCAGCCAAGAGCAGAGCACAGATACGCAGTATTTT. Protein: CASSQEQSTDTQYF.

The chain links TRBV19 to TRBJ1-2; D uncertain. Trimming removed 1 base from V and 4 bases from J, with 16 bases in between. Germline V gives CDR1 LNHDA, CDR2 SQIVND (reference sequence). This CDR3 spans 16 amino acids. The CDR3 protein is CASSIGGIGGLYGYTF. The DNA for the CDR3 is TGTGCCAGTAGTATAGGGGGTATTGGCGGCCTCTATGGCTACACCTTC. Supplemented by reference TRBV19 and TRBJ1-2, the full variable domain reads DGGITQSPKYLFRKEGQNVTLSCEQNLNHDAMYWYRQDPGQGLRLIYYSQIVNDFQKGDIAEGYSVSREKKESFPLTVTSAQKNPTAFYLCASSIGGIGGLYGYTFGSGTRLTVV.

The chain's CDR3 is CASSDGRGSRFEQFF. For the CDR3, the DNA is TGTGCCAGCAGCGACGGTAGGGGGAGTCGGTTTGAGCAGTTCTTC. V is TRBV9 and J is TRBJ2-1, with TRBD1 as a possible D gene (6 bases). This CDR3 spans 15 amino acids. V gave up 3 bases and J gave up 9 bases, with 19 bases separating them. Germline V lookup: CDR1 SGDLS, CDR2 YYNGEE.

In DNA, the CDR3 is TGTGCCAGCAGTTACTATCCCGGGACAGGGAGCGGCTACACCTTC. Amino acid sequence: CASSYYPGTGSGYTF. V and J are TRBV6-6 and TRBJ1-2, with TRBD1 matching over 9 bases. The germline V gene encodes CDR1 MNHNY and CDR2 SVGAGI (reference sequence). After removal of 1 base from V and 8 bases from J, the junction contained 8 bases not matched to a gene. This CDR3 spans 15 amino acids.

This clone was seen a handful of times. This sequence joins TRBV30 and TRBJ2-7; D gene unclear. Trimming shortened V by 1 base and J by 0 bases, and 13 bases separated the two germline ends. This CDR3 contains 15 residues. The germline V gene has CDR1 GTSNPN and CDR2 SVGIG (reference sequence). The CDR3 protein is CAWSDDGTYSYEQYF. CDR3 sequence (DNA): TGTGCCTGGAGTGATGATGGAACTTACTCCTACGAGCAGTACTTC.

Only one count was recorded for this clone. The chain combines TRBV6-5 with TRBJ2-1; D not resolved. Germline V gene lookup returns CDR1 MNHEY and CDR2 SVGAGI. Trimming pared 8 bases from V and 5 bases from J, leaving 16 bases between. CDR3 length equals 14 residues. CDR3 amino acids: CASSGPSIHNEQFF. DNA for the CDR3: TGTGCCAGCTCCGGACCTAGTATACACAATGAGCAGTTCTTC.